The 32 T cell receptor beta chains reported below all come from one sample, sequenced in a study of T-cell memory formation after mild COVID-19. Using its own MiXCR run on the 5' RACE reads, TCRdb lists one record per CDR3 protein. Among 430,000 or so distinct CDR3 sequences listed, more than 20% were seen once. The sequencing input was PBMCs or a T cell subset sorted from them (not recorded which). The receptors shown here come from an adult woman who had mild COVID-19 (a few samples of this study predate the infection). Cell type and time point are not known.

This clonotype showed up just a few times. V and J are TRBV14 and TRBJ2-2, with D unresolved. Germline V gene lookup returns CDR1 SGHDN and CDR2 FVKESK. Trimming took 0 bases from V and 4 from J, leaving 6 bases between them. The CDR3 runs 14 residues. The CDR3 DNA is TGTGCCAGCAGCCAAGATATCATCACCGGGGAGCTGTTTTTT. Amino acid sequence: CASSQDIITGELFF. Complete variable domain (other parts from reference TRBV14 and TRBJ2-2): EAGVTQFPSHSVIEKGQTVTLRCDPISGHDNLYWYRRVMGKEIKFLLHFVKESKQDESGMPNNRFLAERTGGTYSTLKVQPAELEDSGVYFCASSQDIITGELFFGEGSRLTVL.

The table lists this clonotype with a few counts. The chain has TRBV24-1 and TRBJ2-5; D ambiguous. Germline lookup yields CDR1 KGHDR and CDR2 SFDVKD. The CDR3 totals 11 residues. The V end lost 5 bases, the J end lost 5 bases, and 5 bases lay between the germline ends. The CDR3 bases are TGTGCCACCAGTGTCGCGGAGACCCAGTACTTC. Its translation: CATSVAETQYF.

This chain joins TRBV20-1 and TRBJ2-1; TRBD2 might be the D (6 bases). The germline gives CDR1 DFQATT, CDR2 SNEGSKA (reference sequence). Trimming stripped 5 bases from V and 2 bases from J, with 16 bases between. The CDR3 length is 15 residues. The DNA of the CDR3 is TGCAGTGCTGGAGTAGCGGATACTGCCTACAATGAGCAGTTCTTC. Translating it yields CSAGVADTAYNEQFF.

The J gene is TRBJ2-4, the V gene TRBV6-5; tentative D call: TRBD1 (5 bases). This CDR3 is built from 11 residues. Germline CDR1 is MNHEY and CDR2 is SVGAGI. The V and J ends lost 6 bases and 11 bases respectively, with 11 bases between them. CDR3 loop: CASSDSFVQYF. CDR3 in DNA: TGTGCCAGCAGCGACAGTTTCGTTCAGTACTTC.

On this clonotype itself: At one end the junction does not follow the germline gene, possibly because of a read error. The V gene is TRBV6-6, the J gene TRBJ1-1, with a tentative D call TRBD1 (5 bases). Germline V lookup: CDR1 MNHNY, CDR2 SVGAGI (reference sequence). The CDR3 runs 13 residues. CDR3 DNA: TGTTCCAGCAGTTACTCTCCAGGGCCTGAAGCTTTCTTT. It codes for CSSSYSPGPEAFF.

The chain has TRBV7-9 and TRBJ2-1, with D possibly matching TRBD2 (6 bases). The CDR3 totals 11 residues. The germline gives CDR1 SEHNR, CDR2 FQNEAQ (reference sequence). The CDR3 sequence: CAWAAGNEQFF. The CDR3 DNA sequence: TGTGCTTGGGCGGCGGGGAATGAGCAGTTCTTC. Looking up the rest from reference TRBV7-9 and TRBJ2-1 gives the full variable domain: DTGVSQNPRHKITKRGQNVTFRCDPISEHNRLYWYRQTLGQGPEFLTYFQNEAQLEKSRLLSDRFSAERPKGSFSTLEIQRTEQGDSAMYLCAWAAGNEQFFGPGTRLTVL.

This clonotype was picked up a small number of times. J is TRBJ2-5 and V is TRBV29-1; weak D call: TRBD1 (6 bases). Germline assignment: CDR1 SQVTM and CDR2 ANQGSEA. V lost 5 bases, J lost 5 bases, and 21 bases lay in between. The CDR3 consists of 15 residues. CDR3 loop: CSVKPRGGVLETQYF. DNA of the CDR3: TGCAGCGTTAAACCCAGGGGTGGGGTTCTTGAGACCCAGTACTTC.

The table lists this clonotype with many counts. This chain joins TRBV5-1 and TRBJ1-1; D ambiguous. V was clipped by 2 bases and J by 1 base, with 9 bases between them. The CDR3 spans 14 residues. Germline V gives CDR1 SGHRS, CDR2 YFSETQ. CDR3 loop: CASSFSAGNTEAFF. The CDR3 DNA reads TGCGCCAGCAGCTTCTCCGCCGGGAACACTGAAGCTTTCTTT.

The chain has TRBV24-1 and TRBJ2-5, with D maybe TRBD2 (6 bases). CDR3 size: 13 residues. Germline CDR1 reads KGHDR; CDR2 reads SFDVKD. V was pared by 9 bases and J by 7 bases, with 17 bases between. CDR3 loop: CATRRGDWGTQYF. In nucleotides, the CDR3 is TGTGCCACCCGACGTGGGGACTGGGGGACCCAGTACTTC.

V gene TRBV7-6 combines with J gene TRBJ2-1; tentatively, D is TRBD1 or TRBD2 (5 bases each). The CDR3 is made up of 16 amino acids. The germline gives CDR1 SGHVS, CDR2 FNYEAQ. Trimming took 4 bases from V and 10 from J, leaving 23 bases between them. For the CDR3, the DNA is TGTGCCAGCAGCTCTGGGCGAAGAGGGGTCCGTGGGGAGCAGTTCTTC. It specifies CASSSGRRGVRGEQFF.

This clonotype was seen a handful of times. CDR3: CASSQDFRLANEQFF. The CDR3 region has the DNA TGCGCCAGCAGCCAAGATTTTCGTCTAGCGAATGAGCAGTTCTTC. This chain joins TRBV4-3 and TRBJ2-1; D might be TRBD2 (6 bases). Trimming cost V 0 bases and J 7 bases, with 13 bases left between them. Germline V gene data show CDR1 as LGHNA and CDR2 as YSLEER. CDR3 length equals 15 residues.

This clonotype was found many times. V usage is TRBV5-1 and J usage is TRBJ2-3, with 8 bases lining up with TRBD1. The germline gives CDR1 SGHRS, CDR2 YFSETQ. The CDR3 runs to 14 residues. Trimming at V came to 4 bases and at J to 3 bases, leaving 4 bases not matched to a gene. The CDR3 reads CASSKDRETDTQYF. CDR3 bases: TGCGCCAGCAGCAAGGACAGGGAGACAGATACGCAGTATTTT.

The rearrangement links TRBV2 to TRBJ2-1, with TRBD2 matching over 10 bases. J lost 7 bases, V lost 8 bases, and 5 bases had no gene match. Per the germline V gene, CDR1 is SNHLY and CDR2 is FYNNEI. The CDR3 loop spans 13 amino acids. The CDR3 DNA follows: TGTGCCAGCGGACTAGCGGAGCTTAATGAGCAGTTCTTC. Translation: CASGLAELNEQFF. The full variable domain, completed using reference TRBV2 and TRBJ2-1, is EPEVTQTPSHQVTQMGQEVILRCVPISNHLYFYWYRQILGQKVEFLVSFYNNEISEKSEIFDDQFSVERPDGSNFTLKIRSTKLEDSAMYFCASGLAELNEQFFGPGTRLTVL.

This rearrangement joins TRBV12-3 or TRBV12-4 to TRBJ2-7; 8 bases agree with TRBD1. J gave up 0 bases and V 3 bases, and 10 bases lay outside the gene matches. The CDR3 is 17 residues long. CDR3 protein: CASSLYRGVDSSYEQYF. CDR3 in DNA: TGTGCCAGCAGTTTGTACAGGGGGGTCGACTCCTCCTACGAGCAGTACTTC.

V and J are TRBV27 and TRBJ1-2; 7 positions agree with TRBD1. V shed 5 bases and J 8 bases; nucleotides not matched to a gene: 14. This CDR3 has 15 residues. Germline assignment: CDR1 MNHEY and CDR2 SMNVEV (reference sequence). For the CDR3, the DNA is TGTGCCAGCAGTCTGGACAGGTCGACGGGTCGGGGCTACACCTTC. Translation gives CASSLDRSTGRGYTF.

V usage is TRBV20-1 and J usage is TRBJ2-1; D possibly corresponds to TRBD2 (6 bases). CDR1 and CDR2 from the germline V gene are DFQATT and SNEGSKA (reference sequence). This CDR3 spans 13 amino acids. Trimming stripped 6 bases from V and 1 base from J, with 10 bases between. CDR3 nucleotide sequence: TGCAGTGCCCCAGGGAGGTCCTACAATGAGCAGTTCTTC. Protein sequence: CSAPGRSYNEQFF.

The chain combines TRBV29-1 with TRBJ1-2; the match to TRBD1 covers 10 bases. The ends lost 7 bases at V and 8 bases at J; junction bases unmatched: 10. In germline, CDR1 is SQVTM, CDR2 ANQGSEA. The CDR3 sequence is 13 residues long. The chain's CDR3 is CSALTGGPGGYTF. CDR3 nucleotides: TGCAGCGCTCTGACAGGGGGCCCTGGGGGCTACACCTTC.

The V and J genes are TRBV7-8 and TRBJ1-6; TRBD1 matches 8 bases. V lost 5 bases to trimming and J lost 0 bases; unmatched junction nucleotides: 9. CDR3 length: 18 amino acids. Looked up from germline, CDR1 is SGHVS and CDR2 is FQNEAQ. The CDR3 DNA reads TGTGCCAGCAGCCCTAGGACAGGGAGGAGCTCCTATAATTCACCCCTCCACTTT. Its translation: CASSPRTGRSSYNSPLHF.

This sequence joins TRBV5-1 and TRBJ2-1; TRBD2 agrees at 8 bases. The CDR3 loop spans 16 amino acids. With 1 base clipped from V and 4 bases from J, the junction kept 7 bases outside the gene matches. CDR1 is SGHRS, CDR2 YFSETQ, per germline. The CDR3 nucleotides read TGCGCCAGCAGCTTGAGCGGGGGAAAAAATTACAATGAGCAGTTCTTC. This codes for CASSLSGGKNYNEQFF.

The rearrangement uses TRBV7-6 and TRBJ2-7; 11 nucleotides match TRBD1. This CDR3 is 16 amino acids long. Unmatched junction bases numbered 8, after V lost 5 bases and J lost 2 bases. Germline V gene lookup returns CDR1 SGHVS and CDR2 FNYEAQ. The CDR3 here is CASSLQGGQGAYEQYF. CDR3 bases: TGTGCCAGCAGCCTTCAAGGGGGACAGGGGGCCTACGAGCAGTACTTC.

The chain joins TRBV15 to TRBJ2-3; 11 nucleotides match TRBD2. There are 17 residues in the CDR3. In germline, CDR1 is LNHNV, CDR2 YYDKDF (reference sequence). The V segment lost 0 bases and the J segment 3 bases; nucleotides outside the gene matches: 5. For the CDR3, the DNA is TGTGCCACCAGCAGAGAGTTAGCGGGAGGGAAGACAGATACGCAGTATTTT. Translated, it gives CATSRELAGGKTDTQYF.

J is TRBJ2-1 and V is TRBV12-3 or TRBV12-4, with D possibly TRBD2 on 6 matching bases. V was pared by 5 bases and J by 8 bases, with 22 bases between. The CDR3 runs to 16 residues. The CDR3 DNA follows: TGTGCCAGCAGTCTAGGGCGCGTCGGGAGAGGTGATGAGCAGTTCTTC. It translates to CASSLGRVGRGDEQFF.

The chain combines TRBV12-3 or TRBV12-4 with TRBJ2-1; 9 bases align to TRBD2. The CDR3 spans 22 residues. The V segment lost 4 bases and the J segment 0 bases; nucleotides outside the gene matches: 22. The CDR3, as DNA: TGTGCCAGCAGTTGGGGGCTAGCGGGGAGGACATCCTTACTTACCTCCTACAATGAGCAGTTCTTC. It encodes CASSWGLAGRTSLLTSYNEQFF.

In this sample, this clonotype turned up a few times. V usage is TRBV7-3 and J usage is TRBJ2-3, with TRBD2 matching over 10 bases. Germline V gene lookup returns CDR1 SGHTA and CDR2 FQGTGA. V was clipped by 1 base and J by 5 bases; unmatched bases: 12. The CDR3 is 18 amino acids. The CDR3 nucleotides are TGTGCCAGCAGCTTAAACCAGCGGGAGGGCCTTGGGCGAGATACGCAGTATTTT. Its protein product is CASSLNQREGLGRDTQYF.

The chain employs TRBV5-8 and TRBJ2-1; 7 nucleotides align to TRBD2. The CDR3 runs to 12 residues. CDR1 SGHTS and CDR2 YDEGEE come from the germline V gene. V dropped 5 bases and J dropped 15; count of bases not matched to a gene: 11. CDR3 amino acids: CASSHRDYARFF. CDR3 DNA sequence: TGTGCCAGCAGTCACCGGGACTATGCTCGGTTCTTC.

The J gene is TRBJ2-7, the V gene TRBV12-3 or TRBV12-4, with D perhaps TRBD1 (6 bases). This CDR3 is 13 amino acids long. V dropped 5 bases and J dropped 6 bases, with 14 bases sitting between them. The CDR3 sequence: CASSTKTGSEQYF. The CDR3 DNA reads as TGTGCCAGCAGTACCAAGACAGGTAGCGAGCAGTACTTC.

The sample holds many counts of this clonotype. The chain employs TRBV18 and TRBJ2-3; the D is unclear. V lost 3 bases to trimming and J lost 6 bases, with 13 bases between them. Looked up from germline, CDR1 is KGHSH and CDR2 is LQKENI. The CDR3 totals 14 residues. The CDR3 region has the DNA TGTGCCAGCTCACCTTCATTCGGTTTGGATACGCAGTATTTT. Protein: CASSPSFGLDTQYF.

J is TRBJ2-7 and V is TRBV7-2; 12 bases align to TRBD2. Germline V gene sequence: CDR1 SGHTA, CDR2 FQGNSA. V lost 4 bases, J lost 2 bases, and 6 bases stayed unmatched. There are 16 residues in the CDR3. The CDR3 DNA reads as TGTGCCAGCAGCTCATGGACTAGCGGGATCGCCTACGAGCAGTACTTC. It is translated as CASSSWTSGIAYEQYF.

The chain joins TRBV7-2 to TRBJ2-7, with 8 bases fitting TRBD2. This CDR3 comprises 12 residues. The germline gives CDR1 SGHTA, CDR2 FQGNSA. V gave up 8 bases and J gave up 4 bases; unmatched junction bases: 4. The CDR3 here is CASREGGYEQYF. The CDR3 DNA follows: TGTGCCAGCCGGGAGGGCGGGTACGAGCAGTACTTC.

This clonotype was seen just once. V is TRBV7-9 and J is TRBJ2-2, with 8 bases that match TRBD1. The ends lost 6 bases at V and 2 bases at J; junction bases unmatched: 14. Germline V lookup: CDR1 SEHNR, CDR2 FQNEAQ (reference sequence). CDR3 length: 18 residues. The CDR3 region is CASRFGQGRGSNTGELFF. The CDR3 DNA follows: TGTGCCAGCAGATTCGGACAGGGCAGAGGTAGTAACACCGGGGAGCTGTTTTTT.

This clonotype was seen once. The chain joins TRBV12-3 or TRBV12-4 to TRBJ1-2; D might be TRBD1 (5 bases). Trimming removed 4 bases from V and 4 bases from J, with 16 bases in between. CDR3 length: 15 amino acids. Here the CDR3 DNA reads TGTGCCAGCAGTTGGGGGGGAGTCTCCTCCTATGGCTACACCTTC. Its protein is CASSWGGVSSYGYTF.

CDR3 bases: TGTGCCAGCACTCAGACAGGGGTGATAGCTGGTGGCTACACCTTC. Encoded protein: CASTQTGVIAGGYTF. V is TRBV6-2 or TRBV6-3 and J is TRBJ1-2, with TRBD1 identical over 8 bases. This CDR3 comprises 15 residues. The V segment lost 7 bases and the J segment 7 bases; nucleotides outside the gene matches: 14. The V gene's germline CDR1 is MNHEY and CDR2 SVGEGT.